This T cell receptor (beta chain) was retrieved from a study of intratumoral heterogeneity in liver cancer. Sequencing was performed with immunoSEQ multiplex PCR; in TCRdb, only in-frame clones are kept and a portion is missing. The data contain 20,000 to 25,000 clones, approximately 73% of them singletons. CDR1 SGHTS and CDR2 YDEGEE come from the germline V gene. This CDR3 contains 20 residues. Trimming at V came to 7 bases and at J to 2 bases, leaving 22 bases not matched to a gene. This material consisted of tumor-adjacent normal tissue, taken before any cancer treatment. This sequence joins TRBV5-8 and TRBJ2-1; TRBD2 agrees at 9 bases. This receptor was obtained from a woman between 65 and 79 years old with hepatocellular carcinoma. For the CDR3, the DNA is TGTGCCAGCGGATGGGGCGCACTAGCGGGTTCCCGATTAACCTACAATGAGCAGTTCTTC. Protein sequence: CASGWGALAGSRLTYNEQFF.